This note documents a single T cell receptor beta chain sequence. The data were obtained in a study of blood T cell repertoires in COVID-19. About the research overall: The United States, Italy and Spain were the sources of the acute and convalescent COVID-19 samples. PBMCs, B-cell-depleted T cells, or T cells provided the cDNA or gDNA that made up the material.

This CDR3 contains 14 residues. With 6 bases clipped from V and 6 bases from J, the junction kept 6 bases outside the gene matches. The germline CDR1 and CDR2 sequences are MNHEY and SVGAGI. In the source study's methods: By means of reference gene primer amplification, nucleated cell counts were estimated. The table came from immunoSEQ multiplex PCR; TCRdb's copy has only in-frame clones and leaves some out. V, J and clone size are taken as reported in that table, and D and trimming were inferred from the DNA itself. The table has roughly 300,000 clones, 87% seen once; the top ten hold 7.8%. The sequenced material came from peripheral blood. This chain uses TRBV6-5 with TRBJ2-3, with 10 bases that match TRBD2. The sequence derives from a woman between 45 and 65 years old who had recovered from COVID-19. The CDR3 DNA is TGTGCCAGCAGCAGGGGACTAGCGACCGATACGCAGTATTTT. As protein: CASSRGLATDTQYF.